Sequencing of this TCR beta chain was carried out in a study of blood T cell repertoires in COVID-19. Study context: PBMCs, B-cell-depleted T cells, or T cells provided the cDNA or gDNA that made up the material.

The repertoire was sequenced with immunoSEQ multiplex PCR; TCRdb's copy has only in-frame clones and lacks some. The table lists 150,000 or so clones, over 70% of them singletons. The CDR3 is 14 residues long. After removal of 4 bases from V and 3 bases from J, the junction contained 4 bases not matched to a gene. From germline, CDR1 is SGHRS and CDR2 YFSETQ. Sequencing used peripheral blood. The receptor was isolated from a man at least 80 years old with acute or convalescent COVID-19. The chain uses TRBV5-1 and TRBJ2-7, with 10 bases lining up with TRBD1. CDR3 protein: CASSLTGGLYEQYF. As DNA, the CDR3 is TGCGCCAGCAGCCTGACAGGGGGCCTCTACGAGCAGTACTTC.